The following is a T cell receptor beta chain sequence with its context. The CDR3 has 18 residues. Germline lookup yields CDR1 SGHRS and CDR2 YFSETQ. Deletions cut 2 bases from V and 1 base from J, with 22 bases between. The data stem from a study of blood T cell repertoires in COVID-19. Turning to the study itself: The samples span acute and convalescent COVID-19 from the United States, Italy and Spain.

Source study methods: Quantification of nucleated cells was approximated via reference gene primer amplification. Produced via immunoSEQ multiplex PCR; TCRdb's table is partial and in-frame only. The V and J calls and the clone size are those of that table, but D and trimming were determined from the DNA. The data contain around 65,000 clones, 81% of them singletons. This chain links TRBV5-1 with TRBJ2-7; D is unresolved. The sequence was collected from a human donor in a cohort sampled during active COVID-19. Sample: peripheral blood. The CDR3 sequence: CASSFRSPTATQSYEQYF. CDR3 DNA sequence: TGCGCCAGCAGCTTCAGGTCTCCTACCGCAACTCAATCCTACGAGCAGTACTTC.